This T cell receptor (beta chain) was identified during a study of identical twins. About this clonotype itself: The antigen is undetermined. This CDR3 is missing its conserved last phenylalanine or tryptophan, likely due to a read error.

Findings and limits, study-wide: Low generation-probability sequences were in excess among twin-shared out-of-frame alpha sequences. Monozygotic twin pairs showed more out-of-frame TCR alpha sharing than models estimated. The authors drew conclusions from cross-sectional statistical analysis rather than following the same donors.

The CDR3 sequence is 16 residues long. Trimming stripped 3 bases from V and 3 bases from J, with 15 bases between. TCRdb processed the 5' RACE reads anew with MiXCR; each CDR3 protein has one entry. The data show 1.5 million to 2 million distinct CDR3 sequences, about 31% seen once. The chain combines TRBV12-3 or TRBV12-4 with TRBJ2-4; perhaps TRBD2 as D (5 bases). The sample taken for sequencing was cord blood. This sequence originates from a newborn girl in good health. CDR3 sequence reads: CASSFKAALVKNIQYL. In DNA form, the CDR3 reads TGTGCCAGCAGTTTTAAAGCGGCATTGGTCAAAAACATTCAGTACCTC.